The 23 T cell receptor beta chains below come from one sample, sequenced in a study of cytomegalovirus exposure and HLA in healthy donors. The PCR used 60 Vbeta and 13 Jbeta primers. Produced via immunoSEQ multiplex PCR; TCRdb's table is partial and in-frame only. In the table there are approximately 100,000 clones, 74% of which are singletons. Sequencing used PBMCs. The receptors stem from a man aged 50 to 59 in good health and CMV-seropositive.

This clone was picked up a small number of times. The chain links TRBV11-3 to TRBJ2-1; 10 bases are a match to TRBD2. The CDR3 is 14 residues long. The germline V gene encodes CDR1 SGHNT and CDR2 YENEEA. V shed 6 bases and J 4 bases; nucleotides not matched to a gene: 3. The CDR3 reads CASSPAGGYNEQFF. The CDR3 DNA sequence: TGTGCCAGCAGTCCAGCGGGAGGGTACAATGAGCAGTTCTTC.

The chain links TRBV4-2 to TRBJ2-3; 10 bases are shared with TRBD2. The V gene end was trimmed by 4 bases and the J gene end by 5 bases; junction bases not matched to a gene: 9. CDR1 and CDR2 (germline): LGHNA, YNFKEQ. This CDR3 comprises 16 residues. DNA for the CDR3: TGTGCCAGCAGCCTCGGAACTAGCGGGGTCGGAGATACGCAGTATTTT. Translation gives CASSLGTSGVGDTQYF.

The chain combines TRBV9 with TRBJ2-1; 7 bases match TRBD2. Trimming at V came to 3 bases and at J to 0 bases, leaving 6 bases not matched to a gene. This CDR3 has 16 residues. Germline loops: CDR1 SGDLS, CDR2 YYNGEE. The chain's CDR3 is CASSEGTTSSYNEQFF. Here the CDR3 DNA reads TGTGCCAGCAGCGAGGGGACTACGAGCTCCTACAATGAGCAGTTCTTC.

The CDR3 loop is CASGQTGTPGANVLTF. Written as DNA, the CDR3 is TGCGCCAGCGGCCAAACAGGGACCCCTGGGGCCAACGTCCTGACTTTC. The chain recombines TRBV5-1 with TRBJ2-6; TRBD1 might be the D (6 bases). The CDR3 runs 16 residues. V was clipped by 7 bases and J by 2 bases, with 16 bases between them. Germline V gene sequence: CDR1 SGHRS, CDR2 YFSETQ.

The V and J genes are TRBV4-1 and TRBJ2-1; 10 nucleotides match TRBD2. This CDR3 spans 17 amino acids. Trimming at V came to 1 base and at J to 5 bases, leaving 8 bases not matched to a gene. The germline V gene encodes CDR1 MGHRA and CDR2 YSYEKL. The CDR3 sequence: CASSQVIAGGRDNEQFF. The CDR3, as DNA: TGCGCCAGCAGCCAAGTGATAGCGGGGGGAAGGGACAATGAGCAGTTCTTC.

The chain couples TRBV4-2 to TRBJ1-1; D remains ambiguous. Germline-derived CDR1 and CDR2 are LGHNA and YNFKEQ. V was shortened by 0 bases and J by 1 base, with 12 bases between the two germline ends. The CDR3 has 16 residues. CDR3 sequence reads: CASSQDGNTKNTEAFF. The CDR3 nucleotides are TGTGCCAGCAGCCAAGATGGCAACACTAAGAACACTGAAGCTTTCTTT.

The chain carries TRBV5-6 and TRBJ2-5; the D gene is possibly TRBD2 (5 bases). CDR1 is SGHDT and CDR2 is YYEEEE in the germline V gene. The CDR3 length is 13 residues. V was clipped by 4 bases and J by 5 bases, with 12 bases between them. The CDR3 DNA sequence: TGTGCCAGCAGCCCGGCCTCGGGGGAGACCCAGTACTTC. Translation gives CASSPASGETQYF.

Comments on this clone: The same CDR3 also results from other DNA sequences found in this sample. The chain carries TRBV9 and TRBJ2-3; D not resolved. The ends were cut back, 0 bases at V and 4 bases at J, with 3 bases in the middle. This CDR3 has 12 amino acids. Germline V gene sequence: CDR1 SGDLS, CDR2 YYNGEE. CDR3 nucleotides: TGTGCCAGCAGCGTAGGGCCAGATACGCAGTATTTT. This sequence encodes CASSVGPDTQYF.

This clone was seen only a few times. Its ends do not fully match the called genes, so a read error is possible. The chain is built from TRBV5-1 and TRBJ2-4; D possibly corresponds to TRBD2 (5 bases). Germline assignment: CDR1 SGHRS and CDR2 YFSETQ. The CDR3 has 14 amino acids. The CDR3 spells CASSLWGDKNSQYF. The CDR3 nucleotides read TGCGCCAGCAGCTTGTGGGGAGACAAAAACAGTCAGTACTTC.

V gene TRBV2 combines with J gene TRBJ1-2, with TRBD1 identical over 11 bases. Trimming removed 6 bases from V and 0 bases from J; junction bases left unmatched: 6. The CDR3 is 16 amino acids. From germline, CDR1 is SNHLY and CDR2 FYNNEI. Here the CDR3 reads CASRRTGGASNYGYTF. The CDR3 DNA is TGTGCCAGCAGGAGGACAGGGGGCGCCTCTAACTATGGCTACACCTTC.

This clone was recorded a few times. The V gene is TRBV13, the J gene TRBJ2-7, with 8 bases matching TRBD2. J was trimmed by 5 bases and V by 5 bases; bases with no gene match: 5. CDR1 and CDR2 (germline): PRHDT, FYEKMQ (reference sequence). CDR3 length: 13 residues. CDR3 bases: TGTGCCAGCAGCCAAACCGGGGGGGACGAGCAGTACTTC. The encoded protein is CASSQTGGDEQYF.

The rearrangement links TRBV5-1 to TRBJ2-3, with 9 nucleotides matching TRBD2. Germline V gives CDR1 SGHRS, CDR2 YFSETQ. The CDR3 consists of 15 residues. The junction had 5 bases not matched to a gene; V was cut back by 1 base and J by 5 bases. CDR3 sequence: CASSLLAGGGDTQYF. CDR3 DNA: TGCGCCAGCAGCTTGCTGGCGGGAGGGGGAGATACGCAGTATTTT.

The CDR3 DNA follows: TGTGCCAGCAGCTTAGCGCGTACAGATACGCAGTATTTT. It encodes CASSLARTDTQYF. The chain has TRBV7-3 and TRBJ2-3; D remains unclear. Germline lookup yields CDR1 SGHTA and CDR2 FQGTGA. V was trimmed by 2 bases and J by 3 bases, leaving 6 bases between them. CDR3 length: 13 amino acids.

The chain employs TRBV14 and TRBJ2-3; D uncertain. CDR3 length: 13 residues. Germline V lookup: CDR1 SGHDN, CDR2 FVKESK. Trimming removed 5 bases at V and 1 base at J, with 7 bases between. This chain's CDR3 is CASSVYRTDTQYF. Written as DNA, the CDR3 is TGTGCCAGCAGCGTCTATCGCACAGATACGCAGTATTTT.

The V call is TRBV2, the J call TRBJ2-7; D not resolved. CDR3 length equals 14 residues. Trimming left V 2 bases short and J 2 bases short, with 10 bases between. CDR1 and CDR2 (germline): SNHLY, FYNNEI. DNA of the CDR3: TGTGCCAGCAGTGAAAGCGTTAGACCCTACGAGCAGTACTTC. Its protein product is CASSESVRPYEQYF.

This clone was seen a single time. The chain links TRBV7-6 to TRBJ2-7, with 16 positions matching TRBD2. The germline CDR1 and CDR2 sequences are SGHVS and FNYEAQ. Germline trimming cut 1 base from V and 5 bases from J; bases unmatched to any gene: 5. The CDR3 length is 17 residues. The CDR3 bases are TGTGCCAGCAGCTTAGAGGGACTAGCGGGGGGGGTGAACGAGCAGTACTTC. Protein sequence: CASSLEGLAGGVNEQYF.

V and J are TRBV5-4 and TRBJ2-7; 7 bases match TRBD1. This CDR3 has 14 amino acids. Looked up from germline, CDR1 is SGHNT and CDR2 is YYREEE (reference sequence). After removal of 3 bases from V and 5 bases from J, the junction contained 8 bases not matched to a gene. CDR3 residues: CASSSPTDRDEQYF. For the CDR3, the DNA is TGTGCCAGCAGCTCCCCGACTGACAGGGACGAGCAGTACTTC. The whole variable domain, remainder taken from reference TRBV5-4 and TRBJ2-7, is ETGVTQSPTHLIKTRGQQVTLRCSSQSGHNTVSWYQQALGQGPQFIFQYYREEENGRGNFPPRFSGLQFPNYSSELNVNALELDDSALYLCASSSPTDRDEQYFGPGTRLTVT.

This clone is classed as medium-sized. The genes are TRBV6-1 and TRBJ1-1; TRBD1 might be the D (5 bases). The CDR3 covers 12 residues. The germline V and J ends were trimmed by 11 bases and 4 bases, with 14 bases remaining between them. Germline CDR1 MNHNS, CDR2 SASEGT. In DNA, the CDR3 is TGTGCCGGAACCAGGGATAGCACTGAAGCTTTCTTT. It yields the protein CAGTRDSTEAFF.

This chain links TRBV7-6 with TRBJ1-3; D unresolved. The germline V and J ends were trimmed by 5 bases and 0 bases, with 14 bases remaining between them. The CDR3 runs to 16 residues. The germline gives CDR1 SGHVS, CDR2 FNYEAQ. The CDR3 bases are TGTGCCAGCAGCCCCAACTACCCTAGCTCTGGAAACACCATATATTTT. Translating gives CASSPNYPSSGNTIYF.

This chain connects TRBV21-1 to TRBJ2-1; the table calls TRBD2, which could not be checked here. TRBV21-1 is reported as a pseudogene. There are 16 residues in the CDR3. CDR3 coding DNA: TGTGCCAGCAGCAAGGGGACTAGCGGATATTACAATGAGCAGTTCTTC. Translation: CASSKGTSGYYNEQFF.

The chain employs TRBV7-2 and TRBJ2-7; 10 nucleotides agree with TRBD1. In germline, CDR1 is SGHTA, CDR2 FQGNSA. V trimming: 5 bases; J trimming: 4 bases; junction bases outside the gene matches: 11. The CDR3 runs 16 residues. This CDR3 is CASSPNSGTGVYEQYF. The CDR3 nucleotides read TGTGCCAGCAGCCCGAATTCGGGGACAGGGGTATACGAGCAGTACTTC.

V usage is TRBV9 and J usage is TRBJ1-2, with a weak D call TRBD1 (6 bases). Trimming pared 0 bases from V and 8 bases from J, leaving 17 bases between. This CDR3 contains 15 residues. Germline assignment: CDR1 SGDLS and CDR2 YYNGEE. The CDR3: CASSVEGHPMGGYTF. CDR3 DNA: TGTGCCAGCAGCGTAGAGGGACACCCCATGGGGGGCTACACCTTC.

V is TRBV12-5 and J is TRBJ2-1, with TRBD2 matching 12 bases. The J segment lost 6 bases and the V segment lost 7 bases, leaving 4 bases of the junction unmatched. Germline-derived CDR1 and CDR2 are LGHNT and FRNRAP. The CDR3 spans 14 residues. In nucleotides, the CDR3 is TGTGCTAGTGTGGCTAGCGGGGGGGCCAATGAGCAGTTCTTC. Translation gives CASVASGGANEQFF.